This is a list of T cell receptor beta chains from one sample in a study of OX40 agonist ivuxolimab in advanced cancers. Data came from immunoSEQ multiplex PCR; TCRdb stores just in-frame clones and leaves some out. The repertoire has 65,000 to 95,000 clones, roughly 91% of them found once; the top ten carry approximately 0.43%. This specimen was CD4+ or CD8+ T cells sorted from blood, taken in a trial of the OX40 agonist ivuxolimab. The receptors were gathered from an adult with an advanced solid tumor such as melanoma, head and neck, liver or kidney cancer. Both conserved end residues are part of each CDR3. A D gene is named only where the DNA matches it firmly. The size of a clone is reported for some rows only, either as once, few or many, or as a class for expanded clones.

size	V	J	D	DNA	CDR3
few	TRBV5-1	TRBJ1-3	.	TGCGCCAGCAGCTTAAGGTTTTTGTCCCGCTCTGGAAACACCATATATTTT	CASSLRFLSRSGNTIYF
once	TRBV6-6	TRBJ2-7	TRBD1	TGTGCCAGCAGAGATCCGACAGGGGGCTACGAGCAGTACTTC	CASRDPTGGYEQYF
.	TRBV5-1	TRBJ1-2	.	TGCGCCAGCAAGGTTGGGGGGCCTAACTATGGCTACACCTTC	CASKVGGPNYGYTF
.	TRBV5-4	TRBJ2-7	.	TGTGCCAGCTCCTCAGGTGGGGGAGCCAGCGTCCGCGAGCAGTACTTC	CASSSGGGASVREQYF
.	TRBV6-5	TRBJ2-7	TRBD1	TGTGCCAGCAGCCAACAGGGGGCGGTCTACGAGCAGTATTTC	CASSQQGAVYEQYF
.	TRBV19	TRBJ1-4	TRBD1	TGTGCCAGTAGTACCGGGACAGGCCACTCTGGGACTAATGAAAAACTGTTTTTT	CASSTGTGHSGTNEKLFF
.	TRBV15	TRBJ1-4	TRBD1	TGTGCCACCAGCAGAGCAGGGGGTGGGACTAATGAAAAACTGTTTTTT	CATSRAGGGTNEKLFF
.	TRBV5-6	TRBJ2-3	.	TGTGCCAGCAGCTTGGGAGGCTTGACTAGCACAGATACGCAGTATTTT	CASSLGGLTSTDTQYF
.	TRBV19	TRBJ2-5	.	TGTGCCAGTAGACCGACCTTAGTGGAGACCCAGTACTTC	CASRPTLVETQYF
.	TRBV6-1	TRBJ1-5	.	TGTGCCAGCAGTGAGAGAGGGGGTCCTAGCAATCAGCCCCAGCATTTT	CASSERGGPSNQPQHF
.	TRBV6-1	TRBJ2-3	.	TGTGCCGCCTCCTGGGGGGGGCCAGATACGCAGTATTTT	CAASWGGPDTQYF
.	TRBV28	TRBJ1-4	TRBD1	TGTGCCAGCTTGCTCGGACAGGGAGAAAAACTGTTTTTT	CASLLGQGEKLFF
.	TRBV19	TRBJ2-1	TRBD2	TGTGCCAGTAGTCCCCGAGGACTAGTGGGGGGTGTGGAGCAGTTCTTC	CASSPRGLVGGVEQFF
.	TRBV29-1	TRBJ1-1	TRBD1	TGCAGCGTTGACCTAGGGACAGTGAACACTGAAGCTTTCTTT	CSVDLGTVNTEAFF
.	TRBV19	TRBJ2-7	.	TGTGCCAGTAGTATAGATAGTCAAACCTCCTACGAGCAGTACTTC	CASSIDSQTSYEQYF
.	TRBV19	TRBJ2-7	.	TGTGCCAGTAGGGGGGGGCATATCGAGCAGTACTTC	CASRGGHIEQYF
.	TRBV7-2	TRBJ2-2	.	TGTGCCAGCAGCCGAACAGGGACCGGGGAGCTGTTTTTT	CASSRTGTGELFF
medium-sized	TRBV4-2	TRBJ2-5	.	TGTGCCAGCAGCCTCTCAGGGCAAGAGACCCAGTACTTC	CASSLSGQETQYF
.	TRBV19	TRBJ2-7	.	TGTGCCAGTAGTATAGGGTACGAGCAGTACTTC	CASSIGYEQYF
.	TRBV14	TRBJ2-1	.	TGTGCCAGCAGTAATGTCCGGGCGGGGGAGCAGTTCTTC	CASSNVRAGEQFF
.	TRBV5-1	TRBJ1-1	.	TGCGCCAGCAGCCCCCAGATCGACTACGGACGAGGGATGAACACTGAAGCTTTCTTT	CASSPQIDYGRGMNTEAFF
.	TRBV5-1	TRBJ1-1	.	TGCGCCAGCAGCTTGGTGTTGAACACTGAAGCTTTCTTT	CASSLVLNTEAFF
medium-sized	TRBV6-1	TRBJ1-6	.	TGTGCCAGCAGTGAAGTAATGGGATATAATTCACCCCTCCACTTT	CASSEVMGYNSPLHF
once	TRBV27	TRBJ1-1	TRBD1	TGTGCCAGCAGTGAATTTTTCTGGACAGGCCGAAACATGAACACTGAAGCTTTCTTT	CASSEFFWTGRNMNTEAFF
.	TRBV9	TRBJ2-2	TRBD1	TGTGCCAGCAGCGCCGGAGGGCAGGGGGCCGTCGGGGAGCTGTTTTTT	CASSAGGQGAVGELFF
.	TRBV9	TRBJ2-5	.	TGTGCCAGCAGCGTAGGGCAGGGCCAAGAGACCCAGTACTTC	CASSVGQGQETQYF
.	TRBV28	TRBJ2-3	.	TGTGCCAGCAATCCTCCCACGGGGACCACAGATACGCAGTATTTT	CASNPPTGTTDTQYF
.	TRBV7-9	TRBJ1-2	.	TGTGCCAGCAGCTTAGGGGTTGGGAACTATGGCTACACCTTC	CASSLGVGNYGYTF
once	TRBV18	TRBJ2-7	.	TGTGCCAGCTCACCTCTACTAGAGGCGGGGAACTACGAGCAGTACTTC	CASSPLLEAGNYEQYF
few	TRBV4-3	TRBJ2-5	.	TGCGCCAGCAGCCCCTCGGGCACAGAGACCCAGTACTTC	CASSPSGTETQYF
.	TRBV6-1	TRBJ1-2	.	TGTGCCAGCAGGAGGCCTTCTAACTATGGCTACACCTTC	CASRRPSNYGYTF
.	TRBV9	TRBJ1-4	.	TGTGCCAGCAGCCCCCAAATTGGGGAAAAACTGTTTTTT	CASSPQIGEKLFF
.	TRBV5-1	TRBJ2-7	.	TGCGCCAGCAGCCAATGGGGGTTCGAGCAGTACTTC	CASSQWGFEQYF
.	TRBV7-2	TRBJ1-1	TRBD1	TGTGCCAGCAGCGCAACCCGGGACAGGCTGGCTGAAGCTTTCTTT	CASSATRDRLAEAFF
.	TRBV12-5	TRBJ2-1	.	TGTGCTAGTGGTCCCTTTAGGGGGGGCTCCTACAATGAGCAGTTCTTC	CASGPFRGGSYNEQFF
.	TRBV5-1	TRBJ2-1	TRBD2	TGCGCCAGCAGCCGGGTGGGATCGGGACTACGCGATGAGCAGTTCTTC	CASSRVGSGLRDEQFF
.	TRBV6-1	TRBJ1-2	.	TGTGCCAGCAGTGAAGGCGACAGCAACTATGGCTACACCTTC	CASSEGDSNYGYTF
.	TRBV18	TRBJ1-1	.	TGTGCCAGCTCGCCCACCGGGCTTGAAGCTTTCTTT	CASSPTGLEAFF
.	TRBV7-7	TRBJ1-4	.	TGTGCCAGCACCCCAGGCGGGCATTTGGCAAATCCAAATGAAAAACTGTTTTTT	CASTPGGHLANPNEKLFF